The rows below give T cell receptor beta chains drawn from one sample of a study of monozygotic twins with cystic fibrosis. Some clones are missing from TCRdb's copy, which holds only in-frame ones; the method was immunoSEQ multiplex PCR. The table includes fewer than 11,000 clones, more than 99% detected once. The sequenced material came from blood. The receptors here all came from a man between 18 and 35 years old with cystic fibrosis. Each CDR3 is given with its conserved first and last residue. A D gene is named only where the DNA matches it firmly. Clone sizes are given selectively: once, few, many, or a class where the clone is expanded.

v_call	clone_size	j_call	d_call	cdr3_nt	cdr3_aa
TRBV5-1	-	TRBJ2-3	-	TGCGCCAGCAGCTTGGTATCCTCAGGGAGCGAAGATACGCAGTATTTT	CASSLVSSGSEDTQYF
TRBV7-9	-	TRBJ2-1	-	TGTGCCAGCAGCAGTCGTGAGCGGGAGCAGTTCTTC	CASSSREREQFF
TRBV2	-	TRBJ1-4	-	TGTGCCAGCAGTGATTTCAGTGGGGCACCAACTAATGAAAAACTGTTTTTT	CASSDFSGAPTNEKLFF
TRBV30	-	TRBJ2-5	-	TGTGCCTGGACCGCCTTGGAGACCCAGTACTTC	CAWTALETQYF
TRBV19	-	TRBJ2-3	TRBD1	TGTGCCAGTAGTAGGGGACAGGGGATGTCGGATACGCAGTATTTT	CASSRGQGMSDTQYF
TRBV27	-	TRBJ2-2	-	TGTGCCAGCAGTGCGGGACTGCCCCACCGGGGGGAGCTGTTTTTT	CASSAGLPHRGELFF
TRBV6-1	-	TRBJ2-3	-	TGTGCCAGCACAGTCTCTTTCGGGGATACGCAGTATTTT	CASTVSFGDTQYF
TRBV5-1	-	TRBJ1-1	-	TGCGCCAGCAGCTTGTGGGAGCAGAGATCGGACACTGAAGCTTTCTTT	CASSLWEQRSDTEAFF
TRBV18	-	TRBJ2-7	TRBD1	TGTGCCAGTTCACAAGGACAGGGGGCGATTGAGCAGTACTTC	CASSQGQGAIEQYF
TRBV15	-	TRBJ2-7	TRBD1	TGTGCCACCAGTAGAACCGGGACAGGGGGTAACGAGCAGTACTTC	CATSRTGTGGNEQYF
TRBV7-2	-	TRBJ2-1	-	TGTGCCAGCAGCTTAGACCGGGGAGGCGGGACGCAGTTCTTC	CASSLDRGGGTQFF
TRBV11-2	-	TRBJ2-7	-	TGTGCCAGCAGCTTATCCGGGGGACCCACTTACGAGCAGTACTTC	CASSLSGGPTYEQYF
TRBV5-1	-	TRBJ2-1	TRBD1	TGCGCCAGCAGCTTGGACGGACAGGGGGAGTCGTTCTTC	CASSLDGQGESFF
TRBV7-3	-	TRBJ2-2	TRBD1	TGTGCCAGCAGCCCCCAGGGGGACCGGGAGCTGTTTTTT	CASSPQGDRELFF
TRBV9	once	TRBJ2-1	-	TGTGCCAGCAGCGTGGAGTTTCACTCCTACAATGAGCAGTTCTTC	CASSVEFHSYNEQFF
TRBV5-6	-	TRBJ2-5	-	TGTGCCAGCAGCTTGGGAGTGGGGGGGCTACTTGAGACCCAGTACTTC	CASSLGVGGLLETQYF
TRBV7-8	once	TRBJ1-4	TRBD1	TGTGCCAGCAGCTTGGTCAGGGGGCGCGCGGAAAAACTGTTTTTT	CASSLVRGRAEKLFF
TRBV7-9	once	TRBJ2-7	-	TGTGCCAGCAGCTTAACCCACGAGCAGTACTTC	CASSLTHEQYF
TRBV27	-	TRBJ2-3	TRBD1	TGTGCCAGCAGTCCCAGGACAGGGGGCTTCACAGATACGCAGTATTTT	CASSPRTGGFTDTQYF
TRBV6-1	-	TRBJ2-1	-	TGTGCCAGCAGTGCCTCAGGGTTTTTTTCCTACAATGAGCAGTTCTTC	CASSASGFFSYNEQFF
TRBV5-1	-	TRBJ2-7	-	TGCGCCAGCAGGGGCGGCAGGGGTGTGGACGAGCAGTACTTC	CASRGGRGVDEQYF
TRBV5-6	-	TRBJ1-1	-	TGTGCCAGCAGCCCGGCAGCGAGGATGAACACTGAAGCTTTCTTT	CASSPAARMNTEAFF
TRBV7-2	-	TRBJ2-7	-	TGTGCCAGCACCCTAGAGGGGGGGTGGAAAGAGCAGTACTTC	CASTLEGGWKEQYF
TRBV20-1	-	TRBJ1-4	-	TGCAGTGCTATCCTCGGCGAAAAACTGTTTTTT	CSAILGEKLFF
TRBV15	-	TRBJ2-7	-	TGTGCCACCAGCAGAGAGTTGGGGGGCGGATACGAGCAGTACTTC	CATSRELGGGYEQYF
TRBV6-6	-	TRBJ2-7	-	TGTGCCAGCAGTCCGACAGGCGAGCAGTACTTC	CASSPTGEQYF
TRBV11-2	-	TRBJ2-5	-	TGTGCCAGCAGCTTAGGAGAGACCCAGTACTTC	CASSLGETQYF
TRBV7-6	once	TRBJ2-1	TRBD2	TGTGCCAGCAGCCGGACTAGCGGGCTTTTCAATGAGCAGTTCTTC	CASSRTSGLFNEQFF
TRBV19	-	TRBJ2-7	TRBD2	TGTGCCAGTAGCCAAATAGCGGGGGCCGACTACGAGCAGTACTTC	CASSQIAGADYEQYF
TRBV5-4	-	TRBJ1-3	-	TGTGCCAGCGGATTCAAGGGCTCTGGAAACACCATATATTTT	CASGFKGSGNTIYF
TRBV12-2	-	TRBJ1-1	-	TGTGCAAGTCGCTTAGAACAGCTCACTGAAGCTTTCTTT	CASRLEQLTEAFF
TRBV6-1	-	TRBJ2-7	-	TGTGCCAGCACCGAGCAAGGGGCGGTCTACGAGCAGTACTTC	CASTEQGAVYEQYF
TRBV7-9	-	TRBJ2-2	-	TGTGCCAGCAGCTTATTGGGGGCCGGGGAGCTGTTTTTT	CASSLLGAGELFF
TRBV28	-	TRBJ1-5	-	TGTGCCAGCAGTTTAATCGTTTTCCAACCCCAGCATTTT	CASSLIVFQPQHF
TRBV5-6	-	TRBJ1-2	TRBD1	TGTGCCAGCAGGCCTGACAGGGTTTATGGCTACACCTTC	CASRPDRVYGYTF
TRBV5-1	-	TRBJ2-5	TRBD1	TGCGCCAGCAGCACCCGCCCACAGGGGATGAGAGAGACCCAGTACTTC	CASSTRPQGMRETQYF
TRBV25-1	-	TRBJ2-3	-	TGTGCCAGCAGTGAATTTGGATTGGATACGCAGTATTTT	CASSEFGLDTQYF
TRBV7-6	-	TRBJ2-3	TRBD2	TGTGCCAGCAGCCCCGACGTGACTAGCGGGGGGACTAGCACAGATACGCAGTATTTT	CASSPDVTSGGTSTDTQYF
TRBV11-2	-	TRBJ2-3	-	TGTGCCAGCAAAGAGGGGGTTACTAGCACAGATACGCAGTATTTT	CASKEGVTSTDTQYF
TRBV5-6	-	TRBJ1-3	-	TGTGCCAGCACTCGGGGGCCTAGCTCTGGAAACACCATATATTTT	CASTRGPSSGNTIYF
TRBV2	once	TRBJ2-1	TRBD2	TGTGCCAGCAGTGAAGCGCAGACTAGCGGGAGGTATGAGCAGTTCTTC	CASSEAQTSGRYEQFF
TRBV30	once	TRBJ1-3	-	TGTGCCTGGAGTCGGCTGGGTTTCTCTGATGGGAACACCATATATTTT	CAWSRLGFSDGNTIYF
TRBV7-2	-	TRBJ1-6	-	TGTGCCAGCAGCCGCGACAGGTTTCCACCCCTCCACTTT	CASSRDRFPPLHF
TRBV30	-	TRBJ2-7	TRBD1	TGTGCCATCTCCCGCCCGGGACAGGGGGCTACCTCCTACGAGCAGTACTTC	CAISRPGQGATSYEQYF
TRBV6-1	-	TRBJ1-1	-	TGTGCCAGCAGTGCAAAAGCCATGAACACTGAAGCTTTCTTT	CASSAKAMNTEAFF
TRBV7-8	-	TRBJ2-7	-	TGTGCCAGCAGCTTAGCCGGGACTGACTCCTACGAGCAGTACTTC	CASSLAGTDSYEQYF
TRBV18	-	TRBJ1-3	-	TGTGCCAGCTCAGATCTACGGATTCCCAATTCTGGAAACACCATATATTTT	CASSDLRIPNSGNTIYF
TRBV18	once	TRBJ1-2	-	TGTGCCAGCTCACCACTGGCCGCGGTAGGGGAGAAAGCTAACTATGGCTACACCTTC	CASSPLAAVGEKANYGYTF
TRBV20-1	-	TRBJ2-3	-	TGCAGTGCTAGGCAGACAGATACGCAGTATTTT	CSARQTDTQYF
TRBV5-6	-	TRBJ2-7	-	TGTGCCAGCAGCTTGCCAGGAAGCTCCTACGAGCAGTACTTC	CASSLPGSSYEQYF
TRBV4-1	-	TRBJ1-2	TRBD1	TGCGCCAGCAGTTCACCAGGACAGGGGGCCTTCTATGGCTACACCTTC	CASSSPGQGAFYGYTF
TRBV5-4	-	TRBJ2-7	TRBD2	TGTGCCAGCAGCTTGGGCCTAGCGGAAGAGCAGTACTTC	CASSLGLAEEQYF
TRBV9	-	TRBJ1-6	-	TGTGCCAGCAGCGTGGGGGCTCGATCACCCCTCCACTTT	CASSVGARSPLHF
TRBV10-3	-	TRBJ2-7	-	TGTGCCATCAGTGAGTCCCTACCGGGGGCTAACACCTACGAGCAGTACTTC	CAISESLPGANTYEQYF
TRBV27	-	TRBJ1-1	TRBD1	TGTGCCACCAGGGGGTCCACTGAAGCTTTCTTT	CATRGSTEAFF
TRBV19	once	TRBJ1-3	TRBD1	TGTGCCCACAGGGGAGGTGGAAACACCATATATTTT	CAHRGGGNTIYF
TRBV30	-	TRBJ1-4	TRBD1	TGTGCCTGGAGACCCAGGGGGGTTGAAAAACTGTTTTTT	CAWRPRGVEKLFF
TRBV7-8	-	TRBJ2-7	TRBD2	TGTGCCAGCAGCTCCGGGGGGGGTGGCGAGCAGTACTTC	CASSSGGGGEQYF
TRBV19	-	TRBJ1-2	TRBD1	TGTGCCAGTACAAAGACAGGGGGCTATGGCTACACCTTC	CASTKTGGYGYTF
TRBV7-2	-	TRBJ1-5	-	TGTGCCAGCAGCTTAGAAGTTCAGCCCCAGCATTTT	CASSLEVQPQHF